Listed below are T cell receptor beta chains from one sample, sequenced in a study of Ad26.COV2.S vaccination and SARS-CoV-2 variants. Method: immunoSEQ multiplex PCR; TCRdb's copy keeps in-frame clones and lacks some. The sample consists of roughly 300,000 clones, approximately 86% of them appearing once. The input for sequencing was peripheral blood, taken in a trial of Ad26.COV2.S vaccine versus placebo. The receptors come from a person between 18 and 59 years old who received the Ad26.COV2.S COVID-19 vaccine or a placebo. The CDR3 runs from the conserved cysteine through the conserved F or W. The D gene is left open where the match is weak. Only some rows state a clone size, as once, few, many or a class for expanded clones.

abundance: NA; d_gene: NA; j_gene: TRBJ1-2; v_gene: TRBV27; CDR3nt: TGTGCCAGCAGTTCCGACCTCCCGGACAGTGGCTACACCTTC; CDR3aa: CASSSDLPDSGYTF
abundance: NA; d_gene: TRBD1; j_gene: TRBJ1-4; v_gene: TRBV7-2; CDR3nt: TGTGCCAGCAGCTTAGAACCGGGACAGTCGGAAAAACTGTTTTTT; CDR3aa: CASSLEPGQSEKLFF
abundance: once; d_gene: NA; j_gene: TRBJ2-3; v_gene: TRBV5-1; CDR3nt: TGCGCCAGCAGCCCCGGGACTGGCACAGATACGCAGTATTTT; CDR3aa: CASSPGTGTDTQYF
abundance: NA; d_gene: TRBD1; j_gene: TRBJ1-3; v_gene: TRBV19; CDR3nt: TGTGCCAGTAGTATCCACTCCGGGACAGGGGGAGCCTCCGGAAACACCATATATTTT; CDR3aa: CASSIHSGTGGASGNTIYF
abundance: NA; d_gene: TRBD2; j_gene: TRBJ2-3; v_gene: TRBV4-2; CDR3nt: TGTGCCAGCAGCCACGGCGGGGGGCCGGTGACAGATACGCAGTATTTT; CDR3aa: CASSHGGGPVTDTQYF
abundance: NA; d_gene: TRBD1; j_gene: TRBJ1-5; v_gene: TRBV7-2; CDR3nt: TGTGCCAGCAGCCTGGACAGGGGTGGACAGCCCCAGCATTTT; CDR3aa: CASSLDRGGQPQHF
abundance: NA; d_gene: NA; j_gene: TRBJ1-5; v_gene: TRBV4-1; CDR3nt: TGCGCCAGCAGCCAAGATCGGGCGAGGGGCAATCAGCCCCAGCATTTT; CDR3aa: CASSQDRARGNQPQHF
abundance: NA; d_gene: NA; j_gene: TRBJ2-2; v_gene: TRBV28; CDR3nt: TGTGCCAGCAGTCTTCCGTTTGACAGGCTGAACACCGGGGAGCTGTTTTTT; CDR3aa: CASSLPFDRLNTGELFF
abundance: NA; d_gene: NA; j_gene: TRBJ2-1; v_gene: TRBV27; CDR3nt: TGTGCCAGCAGTTCGGGACATCTCTCGGGGCAGTTCTTC; CDR3aa: CASSSGHLSGQFF
abundance: NA; d_gene: TRBD1; j_gene: TRBJ2-1; v_gene: TRBV29-1; CDR3nt: TGCAGCGTAGCTGACAGGGGGACACACAATGAGCAGTTCTTC; CDR3aa: CSVADRGTHNEQFF
abundance: NA; d_gene: NA; j_gene: TRBJ1-2; v_gene: TRBV28; CDR3nt: TGTGCCAGCAGCCTGAAACTTTCCTACGGGAGCTACACCTTC; CDR3aa: CASSLKLSYGSYTF
abundance: NA; d_gene: TRBD2; j_gene: TRBJ2-2; v_gene: TRBV5-1; CDR3nt: TGCGCCAGCAGCCTCCTAGCGGGGGCTCAAGCCGGGGAGCTGTTTTTT; CDR3aa: CASSLLAGAQAGELFF
abundance: NA; d_gene: TRBD1; j_gene: TRBJ2-7; v_gene: TRBV6-6; CDR3nt: TGTGCCAGCAGACGTGCGCAGGGGGCTTACGAGCAGTACTTC; CDR3aa: CASRRAQGAYEQYF
abundance: NA; d_gene: NA; j_gene: TRBJ2-3; v_gene: TRBV9; CDR3nt: TGTGCCAGCAGCCGCACAGATACGCAGTATTTT; CDR3aa: CASSRTDTQYF
abundance: NA; d_gene: NA; j_gene: TRBJ2-1; v_gene: TRBV3-1/TRBV3-2; CDR3nt: TGTGCCAGCAGCCAACTGGGGGGCAGCTCCTACAATGAGCAGTTCTTC; CDR3aa: CASSQLGGSSYNEQFF
abundance: NA; d_gene: NA; j_gene: TRBJ2-7; v_gene: TRBV18; CDR3nt: TGTGCCAGCTCACCACGAGGCTACGAGCAGTACTTC; CDR3aa: CASSPRGYEQYF
abundance: NA; d_gene: TRBD1; j_gene: TRBJ1-2; v_gene: TRBV24-1; CDR3nt: TGTGCCACCTCCACAGGGGCTGGTGGCTACACCTTC; CDR3aa: CATSTGAGGYTF
abundance: NA; d_gene: TRBD2; j_gene: TRBJ2-5; v_gene: TRBV11-2; CDR3nt: TGTGCCAGCAGCTCCCAAGCGGGAGGAGGGGAGACCCAGTACTTC; CDR3aa: CASSSQAGGGETQYF
abundance: NA; d_gene: TRBD2; j_gene: TRBJ2-3; v_gene: TRBV6-4; CDR3nt: TGTGCCAGCAGTCCGAGCGGGGGCACAGATACGCAGTATTTT; CDR3aa: CASSPSGGTDTQYF
abundance: few; d_gene: TRBD2; j_gene: TRBJ2-3; v_gene: TRBV7-2; CDR3nt: TGTGCCAGCAGCACAAGCCTAGCGGGAGTGTCAGAAGATACGCAGTATTTT; CDR3aa: CASSTSLAGVSEDTQYF
abundance: NA; d_gene: TRBD1; j_gene: TRBJ1-1; v_gene: TRBV5-5; CDR3nt: TGTGCCAGCAGCCCTTTGACAGGGGAAGATCCTATGAACACTGAAGCTTTCTTT; CDR3aa: CASSPLTGEDPMNTEAFF
abundance: NA; d_gene: NA; j_gene: TRBJ1-2; v_gene: TRBV28; CDR3nt: TGTGCCAGCAGTTTCGGGGGCGCTGACTATGGCTACACCTTC; CDR3aa: CASSFGGADYGYTF
abundance: NA; d_gene: NA; j_gene: TRBJ2-2; v_gene: TRBV28; CDR3nt: TGTGCCAGCGAGGGCGGGGTTCCCACCGGGGAGCTGTTTTTT; CDR3aa: CASEGGVPTGELFF
abundance: once; d_gene: TRBD2; j_gene: TRBJ2-3; v_gene: TRBV7-2; CDR3nt: TGTGCCAGCAGCTTCCGACTAGCGGGGGGAGTAGATACGCAGTATTTT; CDR3aa: CASSFRLAGGVDTQYF
abundance: NA; d_gene: TRBD1; j_gene: TRBJ2-3; v_gene: TRBV11-2; CDR3nt: TGTGCCAGCAGCTTAGTGAACAGGGGAACAGATACGCAGTATTTT; CDR3aa: CASSLVNRGTDTQYF
abundance: once; d_gene: NA; j_gene: TRBJ1-2; v_gene: TRBV3-1/TRBV3-2; CDR3nt: TGTGCCAGCAGCCCGGTAGGGATTGACTATGGCTACACCTTC; CDR3aa: CASSPVGIDYGYTF
abundance: NA; d_gene: NA; j_gene: TRBJ2-5; v_gene: TRBV12-3/TRBV12-4; CDR3nt: TGTGCCAGCAGTTTGGTGTCCGCCGAGACCCAGTACTTC; CDR3aa: CASSLVSAETQYF
abundance: NA; d_gene: NA; j_gene: TRBJ1-1; v_gene: TRBV3-1/TRBV3-2; CDR3nt: TGTGCCAGCAGCCAAGAAAACACTGAAGCTTTCTTT; CDR3aa: CASSQENTEAFF
abundance: NA; d_gene: NA; j_gene: TRBJ2-5; v_gene: TRBV9; CDR3nt: TGTGCCAGCAGCGCTTATCCGTGGCTCCAAGAGACCCAGTACTTC; CDR3aa: CASSAYPWLQETQYF
abundance: NA; d_gene: TRBD1; j_gene: TRBJ1-1; v_gene: TRBV18; CDR3nt: TGTGCCAGCTCACGGGGACAGGCGACTGAAGCTTTCTTT; CDR3aa: CASSRGQATEAFF
abundance: NA; d_gene: NA; j_gene: TRBJ2-5; v_gene: TRBV29-1; CDR3nt: TGCAGCGCAACGATGGCCGACAGCCGTGAGACCCAGTACTTC; CDR3aa: CSATMADSRETQYF
abundance: NA; d_gene: NA; j_gene: TRBJ2-7; v_gene: TRBV5-4; CDR3nt: TGTGCCAGCAGCTTGGGTCCGGGGGCGAACGAGCAGTACTTC; CDR3aa: CASSLGPGANEQYF
abundance: NA; d_gene: NA; j_gene: TRBJ2-3; v_gene: TRBV6-4; CDR3nt: TGTGCCAGCAGCATACAAAGCACAGATACGCAGTATTTT; CDR3aa: CASSIQSTDTQYF
abundance: NA; d_gene: NA; j_gene: TRBJ2-4; v_gene: TRBV4-3; CDR3nt: TGCGCCAGCAGCCAAGAAGGGGGAAGAAGCAAAAACATTCAGTACTTC; CDR3aa: CASSQEGGRSKNIQYF